A single sample gave rise to the 4 T cell receptor beta chains below, sequenced in a study of PD-1 blockade in mismatch repair-deficient tumors. TCRdb keeps only in-frame clones here, not all; method: immunoSEQ multiplex PCR. The sample records some 120,000 clones, 86% being singletons. Sequenced material: peripheral blood, taken 44 weeks after starting pembrolizumab. These receptors were collected from an adult with mismatch repair-deficient cancer.

J is TRBJ2-1 and V is TRBV4-1; TRBD1 agrees at 10 bases. The CDR3 extends over 17 amino acids. V lost 1 base, J lost 5 bases, and 8 bases stayed unmatched. Looked up from germline, CDR1 is MGHRA and CDR2 is YSYEKL. The CDR3 region has the DNA TGCGCCAGCAGCCAAGGCACCGGGACAGGGGCTAACAATGAGCAGTTCTTC. The encoded protein is CASSQGTGTGANNEQFF.

The V and J genes are TRBV5-1 and TRBJ2-1; 10 positions match TRBD2. CDR1 is SGHRS and CDR2 is YFSETQ in the germline V gene. V dropped 1 base and J dropped 9; count of bases not matched to a gene: 13. The CDR3 contains 17 residues. The DNA for the CDR3 is TGCGCCAGCAGCTTGTTTCGTCCTAGCGGGAGTTCGGGTGAGCAGTTCTTC. Protein: CASSLFRPSGSSGEQFF.

The rearrangement links TRBV4-2 to TRBJ1-5; maybe TRBD1 (6 bases). Germline CDR1 reads LGHNA; CDR2 reads YNFKEQ. This CDR3 contains 16 residues. V lost 3 bases and J 5 bases, leaving 17 bases between the germline ends. The CDR3 region is CASSHRIRGFDQPQHF. CDR3 nucleotide sequence: TGTGCCAGCAGCCACAGGATTAGGGGGTTCGATCAGCCCCAGCATTTT.

The chain couples TRBV4-3 to TRBJ2-2, with D possibly being TRBD2 (6 bases). Germline CDR1 LGHNA, CDR2 YSLEER. Trimming left V 2 bases short and J 5 bases short, with 12 bases between. CDR3 size: 15 residues. The CDR3 spells CASSQRGAGTGELFF. CDR3 coding DNA: TGCGCCAGCAGCCAAAGGGGCGCGGGAACCGGGGAGCTGTTTTTT.